This T cell receptor beta chain was recovered during a study of T cell repertoires in cytomegalovirus infection. In the study overall: Evidence of both CMV infection and a matching HLA type came from public TCR beta signatures.

The CDR3 covers 17 residues. V dropped 4 bases and J dropped 8; count of bases not matched to a gene: 17. The germline V gene has CDR1 ENHRY and CDR2 SYGVKD. Via MiXCR, TCRdb re-called the reads, giving one row per CDR3 protein. The sample lists some 300,000 distinct CDR3 sequences, about an eighth seen once, with around 8.7% in the top ten. Study-wide results and limits: Individuals carrying CMV plus the relevant HLA were identified by cumulative frequency of public TCR beta families. HLA-C-restricted CMV clonotypes gave the most frequent clonotype in two of eight donors.

This clonotype was seen at least ten times. Its antigen is undetermined. Sequencing was performed on PBMCs. This receptor was taken from a human donor in good health (CMV status not recorded). Some clones in this sample may be carry-over from other donors' samples. The chain couples TRBV10-3 to TRBJ1-2; 9 nucleotides agree with TRBD1. The CDR3 reads CAISAGTGNEKKVGYTF. The CDR3 DNA is TGTGCCATCAGTGCCGGGACAGGGAATGAGAAGAAGGTCGGCTACACCTTC.